This T cell receptor (beta chain) was found in a study of T cell repertoires in cytomegalovirus infection (dated by TCRdb to between 2018 and 2021). Broadly, across the study: Donor HLA type was relevant to the analysis, because carriage of CMV infection together with the matching HLA type was indicated by public TCR beta signatures. General study outcomes and caveats: In the ex vivo response, HLA-C-restricted CMV-specific TCR beta clonotypes were dominant, and in two of eight donors the single most frequent clonotype came from this HLA-C-restricted group. In both this cohort and an independent cohort of 352 donors, the cumulative frequency of public TCR beta family members distinguished carriers of CMV infection plus the relevant HLA type.

The sequencer listed for this sample is Illumina HiSeq 1500. TCRdb trimmed the raw reads at Q25, called clones with MiXCR and kept productive beta chains. Each entry is one CDR3 protein sequence, shown with its most common DNA and genes. Present in this sample are 200,000 to 250,000 distinct CDR3 sequences, over 20% of which were seen just once. The top ten clonotypes cover 15% to 20% of the sample. This clonotype was counted a single time. What this receptor recognizes is not known. No base quality information exists; no much larger clone differs at one position. Evidence from a single read is weak. The CDR1 and CDR2 encoded by the germline V gene are MDHEN and SYDVKM. The CDR3 numbers 17 residues from cysteine through phenylalanine. The retained sequence is limited to the CDR3, 51 bases, with the frame set at the first base. Germline trimming amounts to 6 bases on V and 8 bases on J, with 17 as the count of junction bases outside the gene matches.

Rearrangement joined TRBV28 to TRBJ2-4; 9 nucleotides in the junction match TRBD1. The sample comprised CD8+ T cells from PBMCs. This sequence originates from a human donor in good health (CMV status not recorded). Some clones in this sample may be carry-over from other donors' samples. The DNA sequence follows: TGTGCCAGCAGAACCCTCCTACAGGGGGCTCGGATAGACATTCAGTACTTC. Its protein reads: CASRTLLQGARIDIQYF.